These 21 T cell receptor beta chains share one sample of origin, sequenced in a study of CD8 T cells in Susac syndrome (dated by TCRdb to between 2018 and 2021). Preparation of the library involved the immunoSEQ multiplex PCR assay. RNA was extracted using the RNeasy kit, and roughly 0.45 to 1 microgram was reverse transcribed with random hexamers. In-frame beta chains were kept once TCRdb had trimmed the public reads at Q25 with fastp and called clones with MiXCR. Every CDR3 protein is listed once, alongside the most common genes and DNA of its rows. This sample has around 300,000 distinct CDR3 sequences in its table, and 65% to 90% of those were observed once. The top ten clonotypes cover roughly 0.21% of the sample. The sample consisted of CD8+ T cells from PBMCs. These TCRs come from a human donor with multiple sclerosis.

The chain couples TRBV7-9 to TRBJ1-4; D is unclear. The CDR3 runs to 16 residues. Trimming stripped 5 bases from V and 4 bases from J, with 17 bases between. The V gene's germline CDR1 is SEHNR and CDR2 FQNEAQ (reference sequence). In nucleotides, the CDR3 is TGTGCCAGCAGCCCGAGTCGGGGTTCTGGTAATGAAAAACTGTTTTTT. It encodes CASSPSRGSGNEKLFF.

The chain recombines TRBV19 with TRBJ2-1; 8 bases fit TRBD2. V shed 9 bases and J 4 bases; nucleotides not matched to a gene: 11. Germline-derived CDR1 and CDR2 are LNHDA and SQIVND (reference sequence). This CDR3 is built from 15 residues. Here the CDR3 DNA reads TGTGCCAGCAAGGTCTCCGGGGGGGGTTACAATGAGCAGTTCTTC. Amino acids: CASKVSGGGYNEQFF.

The chain uses TRBV27 and TRBJ2-5; 8 positions agree with TRBD2. The junction had 11 bases not matched to a gene; V was cut back by 5 bases and J by 6 bases. The CDR3 runs 15 residues. Germline CDR1 MNHEY, CDR2 SMNVEV (reference sequence). In DNA form, the CDR3 reads TGTGCCAGCAGTCCAATTAGCGGGATGGCCCAGACCCAGTACTTC. It specifies CASSPISGMAQTQYF.

The gene calls are TRBV4-1 and TRBJ2-7; perhaps TRBD1 as D (6 bases). Germline values: CDR1 MGHRA, CDR2 YSYEKL. Trimming left V 4 bases short and J 1 base short, with 11 bases between. The CDR3 loop spans 14 amino acids. The CDR3: CASSPRQASYEQYF. Written as DNA, the CDR3 is TGCGCCAGCAGCCCTAGACAGGCTTCCTACGAGCAGTACTTC.

About this clonotype itself: The junction departs from germline at one end; a sequencing error may be responsible. The gene calls are TRBV15 and TRBJ1-1; perhaps TRBD1 as D (5 bases). Germline CDR1 reads LNHNV; CDR2 reads YYDKDF (reference sequence). The CDR3 sequence is 16 residues long. CDR3 amino acids: CATSRHLGGGGTEAFF. The CDR3 bases are TGTGCCACCAGCAGACACCTGGGGGGGGGTGGCACTGAGGCTTTCTTT.

V usage is TRBV19 and J usage is TRBJ1-5; possibly TRBD1 for D (6 bases). Trimming pared 7 bases from V and 1 base from J, leaving 14 bases between. The CDR3 covers 15 residues. In germline, CDR1 is LNHDA, CDR2 SQIVND (reference sequence). The DNA for the CDR3 is TGTGCCAGTAACCCAGGGGCAATGAGCAATCAGCCCCAGCATTTT. Its translation: CASNPGAMSNQPQHF.

This chain uses TRBV30 with TRBJ1-5; TRBD1 matches at 7 bases. The CDR3 extends over 14 amino acids. Trimming removed 0 bases from V and 7 bases from J; junction bases left unmatched: 6. Germline V gives CDR1 GTSNPN, CDR2 SVGIG (reference sequence). The CDR3 nucleotides are TGTGCCTGGAGTGTAAGACAGGGTAGCCAGCCCCAGCATTTT. It yields the protein CAWSVRQGSQPQHF.

The chain couples TRBV13 to TRBJ2-3, with 10 bases identical to TRBD2. J was trimmed by 2 bases and V by 5 bases; bases with no gene match: 7. CDR1 is PRHDT and CDR2 is FYEKMQ in the germline V gene (reference sequence). This CDR3 has 16 residues. CDR3 sequence reads: CASSPWTSGYTDTQYF. Here the CDR3 DNA reads TGTGCCAGCAGCCCCTGGACTAGCGGATACACAGATACGCAGTATTTT.

V and J are TRBV11-2 and TRBJ2-3; TRBD2 matches 10 bases. Per the germline V gene, CDR1 is SGHAT and CDR2 is FQNNGV. V lost 5 bases to trimming and J lost 2 bases; unmatched junction nucleotides: 7. CDR3 length equals 16 residues. The CDR3 DNA reads as TGTGCCAGCAGCCGTTGGGGACTAGCGAACACAGATACGCAGTATTTT. Its protein product is CASSRWGLANTDTQYF.

The chain joins TRBV29-1 to TRBJ2-5, with a possible D match to TRBD1 (6 bases). This CDR3 is 11 amino acids long. The V end was cut by 7 bases, the J end by 7 bases, with 13 bases between. Germline V lookup: CDR1 SQVTM, CDR2 ANQGSEA. The CDR3, as DNA: TGCAGCGCCCGACAGGCCTGGACCCAGTACTTC. Its protein product is CSARQAWTQYF.

V usage is TRBV12-3 or TRBV12-4 and J usage is TRBJ1-5; D possibly corresponds to TRBD1 (5 bases). This CDR3 has 17 residues. With 6 bases removed from V and 3 bases from J, the gap between germline ends came to 21 bases. The chain's CDR3 is CASSPKVGSGPNQPQHF. CDR3 sequence (DNA): TGTGCCAGCAGCCCTAAGGTCGGTTCAGGGCCCAATCAGCCCCAGCATTTT.

The CDR3, as DNA: TGCGCCAGCAGCCAAGATCCGGGGGGAGTTCACTCCTACAATGAGCAGTTCTTC. Translating it yields CASSQDPGGVHSYNEQFF. The chain carries TRBV4-3 and TRBJ2-1; 7 nucleotides agree with TRBD2. V gave up 0 bases and J gave up 0 bases; unmatched junction bases: 8. The CDR3 contains 18 residues. Germline assignment: CDR1 LGHNA and CDR2 YSLEER.

This clonotype was counted once. One end of the junction varies from germline; a read error may be responsible. The chain uses TRBV15 and TRBJ2-1, with no clear D. The CDR3 loop spans 13 amino acids. The germline V gene has CDR1 LNHNV and CDR2 YYDKDF (reference sequence). The CDR3 protein is CATSRDPLTETTF. DNA of the CDR3: TGTGCCACCAGCAGAGACCCCTTAACTGAAACGACGTTC.

The chain carries TRBV7-9 and TRBJ2-1; TRBD2 matches at 12 bases. The CDR3 runs to 14 residues. Per the germline V gene, CDR1 is SEHNR and CDR2 is FQNEAQ (reference sequence). The CDR3 DNA sequence: TGTGTCACGGGGACTAGCGGGCAGGGGAATGAGCAGTTCTTC. Translating gives CVTGTSGQGNEQFF.

The V call is TRBV13, the J call TRBJ2-2, with a possible D match to TRBD1 (6 bases). Trimming left V 1 base short and J 4 bases short, with 13 bases between. The CDR3 length is 16 residues. The V gene's germline CDR1 is PRHDT and CDR2 FYEKMQ (reference sequence). Written as DNA, the CDR3 is TGTGCCAGCAGCTTAGAGGCCCAGGGGACCACCGGGGAGCTGTTTTTT. Translating gives CASSLEAQGTTGELFF. The full variable domain, with the rest looked up from reference TRBV13 and TRBJ2-2, is AAGVIQSPRHLIKEKRETATLKCYPIPRHDTVYWYQQGPGQDPQFLISFYEKMQSDKGSIPDRFSAQQFSDYHSELNMSSLELGDSALYFCASSLEAQGTTGELFFGEGSRLTVL.

V gene TRBV12-3 or TRBV12-4 combines with J gene TRBJ2-5, with D possibly TRBD2 on 5 matching bases. Trimming stripped 6 bases from V and 3 bases from J, with 20 bases between. This CDR3 is built from 16 residues. CDR3 amino acids: CASRNMRRSVKETQYF. Here the CDR3 DNA reads TGTGCCAGCAGGAACATGAGGAGGTCCGTCAAAGAGACCCAGTACTTC.

V gene TRBV11-3 combines with J gene TRBJ2-1; D possibly uses TRBD1 or TRBD2 (5 bases each). This CDR3 is built from 16 residues. The V gene's germline CDR1 is SGHNT and CDR2 YENEEA. V was cut by 5 bases and J by 3 bases, with 17 bases left in between. The CDR3 region is CASSDPPTGRYNEQFF. The CDR3 nucleotides are TGTGCCAGCAGCGACCCCCCCACGGGACGCTACAATGAGCAGTTCTTC. The whole variable domain, remainder taken from reference TRBV11-3 and TRBJ2-1, is EAGVVQSPRYKIIEKKQPVAFWCNPISGHNTLYWYLQNLGQGPELLIRYENEEAVDDSQLPKDRFSAERLKGVDSTLKIQPAELGDSAVYLCASSDPPTGRYNEQFFGPGTRLTVL.

This chain connects TRBV24-1 to TRBJ1-5, with D tentatively TRBD1 (6 bases). There are 15 residues in the CDR3. The germline V gene has CDR1 KGHDR and CDR2 SFDVKD. V shed 3 bases and J shed 2 bases, with 10 bases lying between them. The DNA for the CDR3 is TGTGCCACCAGTGATGGAGGGGGAGGCAATCAGCCCCAGCATTTT. The encoded protein is CATSDGGGGNQPQHF.

This chain joins TRBV18 and TRBJ2-5, with D possibly being TRBD1 or TRBD2 (5 bases each). Germline loops: CDR1 KGHSH, CDR2 LQKENI. The CDR3 contains 15 residues. V was trimmed by 1 base and J by 4 bases, leaving 13 bases between them. The CDR3 reads CASSPLWDGGETQYF. The CDR3 DNA follows: TGTGCCAGCTCACCACTCTGGGACGGCGGAGAGACCCAGTACTTC.

The rearrangement joins TRBV10-3 to TRBJ2-3, with TRBD2 matching 8 bases. CDR3 length: 16 amino acids. V gave up 0 bases and J gave up 2 bases; unmatched junction bases: 4. Looked up from germline, CDR1 is ENHRY and CDR2 is SYGVKD. DNA of the CDR3: TGTGCCATCAGTGAGTCTACGGGAGGGGACACAGATACGCAGTATTTT. Translation: CAISESTGGDTDTQYF.

The sample holds a few counts of this clonotype. V usage is TRBV3-1 and J usage is TRBJ2-7, with D tentatively TRBD2 (5 bases). CDR3 length: 13 amino acids. Between the trimmed V and J ends, which lost 5 bases and 3 bases, there was a span of 11 bases. Germline V gives CDR1 LGHDT, CDR2 YNNKEL (reference sequence). The CDR3 DNA follows: TGTGCCAGCAGCGAAGCCAGCGGCTACGAGCAGTACTTC. Its translation: CASSEASGYEQYF.